Below are 18 T cell receptor beta chains sequenced from a single sample in a study of cytomegalovirus exposure and HLA in healthy donors. Assay: immunoSEQ multiplex PCR; the TCRdb copy retains only in-frame clones and omits some. The table records approximately 300,000 clones, roughly 90% of them present only once. The sequencing input was PBMCs. These receptors were collected from a woman between 18 and 29 years old in good health and CMV-seronegative.

The chain couples TRBV19 to TRBJ2-7, with no clear D. CDR1 is LNHDA, CDR2 SQIVND, per germline (reference sequence). The CDR3 is 13 residues long. V was cut by 3 bases and J by 3 bases, with 9 bases left in between. The CDR3 region is CASSMSGGYEQYF. The CDR3 DNA is TGTGCCAGTAGTATGTCGGGTGGCTACGAGCAGTACTTC.

This clone was seen a single time. A junction boundary mismatches the germline segment, possibly from a read error. The chain employs TRBV7-2 and TRBJ1-1, with 8 bases that match TRBD1. This CDR3 is built from 12 residues. Looked up from germline, CDR1 is SGHTA and CDR2 is FQGNSA. CDR3 nucleotides: TGTGCCAGCAGCCCGTGGACAGGGTCCCCCTTTTTT. Translated: CASSPWTGSPFF.

This rearrangement joins TRBV19 to TRBJ1-1; 9 bases align to TRBD1. CDR1 and CDR2 from the germline V gene are LNHDA and SQIVND (reference sequence). The V and J ends lost 6 bases and 4 bases, in that order; junction bases with no gene match: 9. The CDR3 contains 15 residues. The CDR3 sequence is CASSQQGALGTEAFF. The CDR3 bases are TGTGCCAGTAGCCAACAGGGGGCGCTTGGCACTGAAGCTTTCTTT. Together with reference TRBV19 and TRBJ1-1, the CDR3 gives the full variable domain: DGGITQSPKYLFRKEGQNVTLSCEQNLNHDAMYWYRQDPGQGLRLIYYSQIVNDFQKGDIAEGYSVSREKKESFPLTVTSAQKNPTAFYLCASSQQGALGTEAFFGQGTRLTVV.

The CDR3 is CASSLSGRVEETQYF. The CDR3 coding sequence is TGTGCCAGCAGCTTAAGCGGGAGAGTAGAAGAGACCCAGTACTTC. The V gene is TRBV7-9, the J gene TRBJ2-5, with TRBD2 identical over 8 bases. This CDR3 is built from 15 residues. Germline V gives CDR1 SEHNR, CDR2 FQNEAQ (reference sequence). The V and J ends lost 2 bases and 3 bases, in that order; junction bases with no gene match: 5.

The chain is built from TRBV11-1 and TRBJ2-1, with TRBD2 matching 12 bases. The CDR3 extends over 15 amino acids. Germline V lookup: CDR1 SGHAT, CDR2 FQDESV (reference sequence). V trimming: 8 bases; J trimming: 3 bases; junction bases outside the gene matches: 5. DNA of the CDR3: TGTGCCAGCTCTAGCGGGAGGGCCTTCTACAATGAGCAGTTCTTC. Protein: CASSSGRAFYNEQFF.

The chain couples TRBV27 to TRBJ2-1; 7 nucleotides agree with TRBD1. The CDR3 consists of 14 residues. CDR1 and CDR2 from the germline V gene are MNHEY and SMNVEV (reference sequence). J gave up 7 bases and V 2 bases, and 5 bases lay outside the gene matches. CDR3 bases: TGTGCCAGCAGTTTAGAGGGGGCTGGGAATGAGCAGTTCTTC. Translation: CASSLEGAGNEQFF.

This chain connects TRBV27 to TRBJ2-1, with a tentative D call TRBD2 (5 bases). Germline CDR1 is MNHEY and CDR2 is SMNVEV (reference sequence). V was clipped by 5 bases and J by 0 bases, with 14 bases between them. There are 16 residues in the CDR3. CDR3 protein: CASSPRGRSSYNEQFF. The CDR3 nucleotides read TGTGCCAGCAGTCCCCGGGGAAGGAGCTCCTACAATGAGCAGTTCTTC.

The chain uses TRBV27 and TRBJ1-1, with 8 bases lining up with TRBD1. Germline V gene data show CDR1 as MNHEY and CDR2 as SMNVEV (reference sequence). V shed 6 bases, J shed 0 bases, and the junction held 6 bases outside the gene matches. The CDR3 extends over 15 amino acids. CDR3 sequence: CASRQGVGMNTEAFF. DNA of the CDR3: TGTGCCAGCAGACAGGGGGTTGGGATGAACACTGAAGCTTTCTTT.

The chain employs TRBV9 and TRBJ2-2; a weak D match, TRBD1 (6 bases). The CDR3 is 17 residues long. CDR1 and CDR2 (germline): SGDLS, YYNGEE. Trimming removed 0 bases at V and 4 bases at J, with 16 bases between. The CDR3 DNA sequence: TGTGCCAGCAGCGTAGGGATACAGGGCCGGTCCACCGGGGAGCTGTTTTTT. This sequence encodes CASSVGIQGRSTGELFF. The variable domain in full, completed from reference TRBV9 and TRBJ2-2, reads DSGVTQTPKHLITATGQRVTLRCSPRSGDLSVYWYQQSLDQGLQFLIQYYNGEERAKGNILERFSAQQFPDLHSELNLSSLELGDSALYFCASSVGIQGRSTGELFFGEGSRLTVL.

The chain links TRBV2 to TRBJ2-4; 9 positions match TRBD1. V dropped 5 bases and J dropped 13; count of bases not matched to a gene: 3. Germline CDR1 is SNHLY and CDR2 is FYNNEI. The CDR3 is made up of 11 amino acids. The DNA of the CDR3 is TGTGCCAGCAGTCCGACAGGGGGGCAGTACTTC. Encoded protein: CASSPTGGQYF.

The genes are TRBV5-1 and TRBJ2-1; D gene uncertain. Germline V CDR1 and CDR2: SGHRS, YFSETQ. There are 13 residues in the CDR3. The ends were cut back, 1 base at V and 5 bases at J, with 7 bases in the middle. CDR3 sequence: CASSLRGDNEQFF. The CDR3 DNA reads TGCGCCAGCAGCTTGCGTGGAGACAATGAGCAGTTCTTC.

The CDR3 here is CASSFGTSGSYEQYF. CDR3 DNA: TGTGCCAGCAGCTTTGGGACTAGCGGGAGCTACGAGCAGTACTTC. The gene calls are TRBV7-8 and TRBJ2-7; 14 positions agree with TRBD2. Germline CDR1 reads SGHVS; CDR2 reads FQNEAQ. The CDR3 sequence is 15 residues long. With 3 bases clipped from V and 3 bases from J, the junction kept 1 base outside the gene matches.

The V gene is TRBV6-1, the J gene TRBJ1-5, with D perhaps matching TRBD1 (6 bases). The CDR3 loop spans 14 amino acids. Trimming removed 3 bases from V and 7 bases from J, with 13 bases in between. Germline V gene sequence: CDR1 MNHNS, CDR2 SASEGT. CDR3 sequence: CASSDHRVRQPQHF. The CDR3 DNA follows: TGTGCCAGCAGTGACCACAGGGTACGACAGCCCCAGCATTTT.

The chain joins TRBV7-9 to TRBJ2-1; 7 nucleotides align to TRBD2. The J segment lost 9 bases and the V segment lost 0 bases, leaving 11 bases of the junction unmatched. Germline V gives CDR1 SEHNR, CDR2 FQNEAQ (reference sequence). The CDR3 contains 16 residues. CDR3 loop: CASSLADGGRGGEQFF. The CDR3, as DNA: TGTGCCAGCAGCTTAGCAGATGGCGGGAGAGGTGGTGAGCAGTTCTTC.

Note on this clone: Different DNA sequences within this sample yield the same CDR3. The rearrangement joins TRBV5-1 to TRBJ1-1; 9 bases line up with TRBD1. CDR1 SGHRS and CDR2 YFSETQ come from the germline V gene. After removal of 0 bases from V and 6 bases from J, the junction contained 0 bases not matched to a gene. The CDR3 has 13 amino acids. The CDR3 sequence: CASSLGQGAEAFF. Here the CDR3 DNA reads TGCGCCAGCAGCTTGGGACAGGGGGCTGAAGCTTTCTTT.

This chain joins TRBV9 and TRBJ2-2; TRBD1 aligns across 8 bases. CDR1 and CDR2 (germline): SGDLS, YYNGEE. This CDR3 region has 16 residues. J gave up 3 bases and V 3 bases, and 7 bases lay outside the gene matches. The CDR3: CASSDVDRADTGELFF. For the CDR3, the DNA is TGTGCCAGCAGCGATGTGGACAGGGCTGACACCGGGGAGCTGTTTTTT.

This rearrangement joins TRBV9 to TRBJ2-7, with a weak D call TRBD1 (6 bases). The CDR3 consists of 13 residues. The ends were cut back, 0 bases at V and 3 bases at J, with 7 bases in the middle. The germline gives CDR1 SGDLS, CDR2 YYNGEE. The CDR3 sequence: CASSVGQDYEQYF. The CDR3, as DNA: TGTGCCAGCAGCGTAGGACAGGACTACGAGCAGTACTTC.

V is TRBV7-2 and J is TRBJ2-3; D unclear. Trimming removed 1 base at V and 5 bases at J, with 7 bases between. The CDR3 has 13 amino acids. In germline, CDR1 is SGHTA, CDR2 FQGNSA. CDR3 nucleotides: TGTGCCAGCAGCTTAGATGTCGGAGATACGCAGTATTTT. This sequence encodes CASSLDVGDTQYF. Variable domain in full (rest from reference TRBV7-2 and TRBJ2-3): GAGVSQSPSNKVTEKGKDVELRCDPISGHTALYWYRQSLGQGLEFLIYFQGNSAPDKSGLPSDRFSAERTGGSVSTLTIQRTQQEDSAVYLCASSLDVGDTQYFGPGTRLTVL.